This TCR beta chain was retrieved from a study of vaccination and CD4 T cells after COVID-19. Study context: Once vaccinated, a few convalescent patients provided samples at day 14 and again at days 161 to 241 post-vaccination. Cells were stimulated with overlapping spike peptides from SARS-CoV-2, HCoV-NL63, HCoV-OC43 and HCoV-229E. Regarding the study as a whole: The median SARS-CoV-2-reactive clonotype number increased from around 21 to 38, without statistical significance.

Turning to this clonotype: Its antigen is not identified.

Noted time point: late sampling 161 to 241 days after vaccination in a few convalescent patients. Treatment of the sample: approximately 9-day PBMC culture with coronavirus spike peptide pools or control peptides (ViraFEST assay). TCR sequencing followed the expansion of antigen-specific T cells with peptide pools in ViraFEST. V lost 4 bases to trimming and J lost 5 bases, with 11 bases between them. The CDR3 is made up of 13 amino acids. The germline CDR1 and CDR2 sequences are KGHDR and SFDVKD. The Oncomine TCR Beta short-read assay sequenced DNA from cultured CD4+ T cells. TCRdb analysed the PCR reads with MiXCR anew, one entry per CDR3 protein. The sample carries approximately 15,000 distinct CDR3 sequences, around 48% recorded once.

The chain recombines TRBV24-1 with TRBJ2-7; D may correspond to TRBD1 or TRBD2 (5 bases each). The receptor was derived from a human donor who had recovered from COVID-19. Source: CD4+ T cells from blood, cultured in vitro, taken about 7 months after SARS-CoV-2 vaccination. The CDR3 sequence is CATSDVGDDEQYF. The CDR3 DNA reads as TGTGCCACCAGTGACGTGGGGGACGACGAGCAGTACTTC.